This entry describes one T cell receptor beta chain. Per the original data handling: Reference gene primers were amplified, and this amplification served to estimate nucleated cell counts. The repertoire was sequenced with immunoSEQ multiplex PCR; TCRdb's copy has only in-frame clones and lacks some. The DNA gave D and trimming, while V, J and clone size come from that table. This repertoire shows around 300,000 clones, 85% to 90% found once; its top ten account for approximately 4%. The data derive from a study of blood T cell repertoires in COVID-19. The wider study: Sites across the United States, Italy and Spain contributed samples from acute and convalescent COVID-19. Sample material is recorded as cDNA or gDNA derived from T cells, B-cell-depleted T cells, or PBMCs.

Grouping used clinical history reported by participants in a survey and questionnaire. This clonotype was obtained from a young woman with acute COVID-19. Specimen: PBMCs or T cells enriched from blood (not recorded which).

The CDR3 sequence is CASRRAGVSYGYTF. DNA for the CDR3: TGTGCCAGCAGAAGAGCAGGGGTTTCCTATGGCTACACCTTC. V usage is TRBV28 and J usage is TRBJ1-2, with D perhaps TRBD1 (6 bases). The V gene lost 6 bases and the J gene lost 4 bases, with 15 bases spanning the gap. The CDR3 spans 14 residues. Germline CDR1 and CDR2: MDHEN and SYDVKM.